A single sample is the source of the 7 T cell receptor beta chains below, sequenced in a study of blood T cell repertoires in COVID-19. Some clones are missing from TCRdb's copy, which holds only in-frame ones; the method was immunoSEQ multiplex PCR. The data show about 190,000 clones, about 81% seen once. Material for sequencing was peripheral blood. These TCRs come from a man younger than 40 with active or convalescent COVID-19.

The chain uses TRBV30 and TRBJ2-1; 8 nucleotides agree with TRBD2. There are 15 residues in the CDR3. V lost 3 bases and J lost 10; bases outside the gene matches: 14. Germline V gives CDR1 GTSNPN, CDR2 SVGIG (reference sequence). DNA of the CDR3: TGTGCCTGGAGGCCCGGGACTAGGGATTCGGGCGAGCAGTTCTTC. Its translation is CAWRPGTRDSGEQFF.

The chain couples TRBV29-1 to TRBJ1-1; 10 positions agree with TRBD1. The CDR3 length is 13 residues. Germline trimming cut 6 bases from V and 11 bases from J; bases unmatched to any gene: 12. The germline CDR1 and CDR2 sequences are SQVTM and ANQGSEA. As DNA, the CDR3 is TGCAGCGTCGCGCTCGGGACAGGGGACCGGGCTTTCTTT. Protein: CSVALGTGDRAFF.

The CDR3 DNA reads as TGTGCCAGCAGTTTGACTGGGACAGGGTACCTGGAATCCTACGAGCAGTACTTC. This translates into CASSLTGTGYLESYEQYF. The V call is TRBV27, the J call TRBJ2-7, with 9 positions matching TRBD1. CDR3 length equals 18 residues. CDR1 and CDR2 from the germline V gene are MNHEY and SMNVEV (reference sequence). V lost 3 bases and J lost 1; bases outside the gene matches: 13.

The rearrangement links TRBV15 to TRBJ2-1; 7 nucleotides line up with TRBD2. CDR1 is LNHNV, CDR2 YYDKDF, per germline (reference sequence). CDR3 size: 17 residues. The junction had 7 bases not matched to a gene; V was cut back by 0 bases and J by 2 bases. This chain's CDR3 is CATSRDLLADAYNEQFF. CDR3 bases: TGTGCCACCAGCAGAGATCTCCTAGCGGACGCCTACAATGAGCAGTTCTTC.

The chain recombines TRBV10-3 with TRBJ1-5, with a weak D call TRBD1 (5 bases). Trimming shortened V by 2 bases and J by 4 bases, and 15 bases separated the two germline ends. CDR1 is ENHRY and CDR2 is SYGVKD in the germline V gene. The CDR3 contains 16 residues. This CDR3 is CAISEGGTQGNQPQHF. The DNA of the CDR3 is TGTGCCATCAGTGAGGGGGGGACGCAAGGTAATCAGCCCCAGCATTTT.

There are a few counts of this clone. The CDR3 nucleotides are TGTGCCAGCAGTTTGGGACAGGGTCTAGCCTACGAGCAGTACTTC. Protein: CASSLGQGLAYEQYF. The chain combines TRBV27 with TRBJ2-7, with TRBD1 matching 9 bases. CDR3 size: 15 residues. CDR1 and CDR2 (germline): MNHEY, SMNVEV (reference sequence). V was clipped by 3 bases and J by 2 bases; unmatched bases: 5.

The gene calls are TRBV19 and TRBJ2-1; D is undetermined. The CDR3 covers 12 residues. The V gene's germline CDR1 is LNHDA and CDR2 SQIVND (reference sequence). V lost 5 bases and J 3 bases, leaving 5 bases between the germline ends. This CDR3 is CASSPNYNEQFF. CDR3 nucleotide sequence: TGTGCCAGTAGTCCAAACTACAATGAGCAGTTCTTC. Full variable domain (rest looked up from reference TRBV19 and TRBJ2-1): DGGITQSPKYLFRKEGQNVTLSCEQNLNHDAMYWYRQDPGQGLRLIYYSQIVNDFQKGDIAEGYSVSREKKESFPLTVTSAQKNPTAFYLCASSPNYNEQFFGPGTRLTVL.